One and the same sample provided the 22 T cell receptor beta chains below, sequenced in a study of blood T cell repertoires in COVID-19. Only in-frame clones appear in the TCRdb table, and some are missing; sequencing was by immunoSEQ multiplex PCR. The sample lists about 250,000 clones, roughly 86% seen once, with 3.5% to 4.5% in the top ten. Sequencing input: PBMCs or T cells enriched from blood (not recorded which). The receptor source for this set is a young woman with acute COVID-19.

The J gene is TRBJ1-5, the V gene TRBV4-3; possibly TRBD1 for D (5 bases). Deletions cut 0 bases from V and 7 bases from J, with 10 bases between. Germline loops: CDR1 LGHNA, CDR2 YSLEER. The CDR3 has 14 residues. CDR3 region: CASSQDGGDQPQHF. As DNA, the CDR3 is TGCGCCAGCAGCCAAGATGGAGGGGACCAGCCCCAGCATTTT.

This clone is a singleton in its sample. The chain uses TRBV4-3 and TRBJ1-2; 7 nucleotides line up with TRBD1. V gave up 5 bases and J gave up 2 bases; unmatched junction bases: 8. This CDR3 contains 15 residues. From germline, CDR1 is LGHNA and CDR2 YSLEER. The CDR3 DNA sequence: TGCGCCAGCAGCTCCTATTCGACAGGGAACTATGGCTACACCTTC. Protein sequence: CASSSYSTGNYGYTF.

This chain connects TRBV9 to TRBJ2-1, with 8 nucleotides matching TRBD1. V gave up 2 bases and J gave up 3 bases; unmatched junction bases: 7. CDR1 is SGDLS, CDR2 YYNGEE, per germline. The CDR3 runs to 16 residues. CDR3: CASSVRDRGDYNEQFF. DNA for the CDR3: TGTGCCAGCAGCGTTCGCGACAGGGGCGACTACAATGAGCAGTTCTTC.

J is TRBJ1-1 and V is TRBV5-8, with 8 bases lining up with TRBD1. Per germline, CDR1 SGHTS and CDR2 YDEGEE. CDR3 length equals 15 residues. V lost 4 bases to trimming and J lost 6 bases; unmatched junction nucleotides: 11. The DNA for the CDR3 is TGTGCCAGCAGCACGGACAGGGCGACGTGGTCTGAAGCTTTCTTT. Protein sequence: CASSTDRATWSEAFF.

V and J are TRBV27 and TRBJ1-3, with D tentatively TRBD1 (6 bases). The germline V gene encodes CDR1 MNHEY and CDR2 SMNVEV (reference sequence). V gave up 5 bases and J gave up 0 bases, with 11 bases separating them. The CDR3 loop spans 15 amino acids. CDR3 nucleotide sequence: TGTGCCAGCAGTGTGACAGGATCCTCTGGAAACACCATATATTTT. As protein: CASSVTGSSGNTIYF.

The rearrangement links TRBV9 to TRBJ1-1; the D gene is possibly TRBD1 (5 bases). This CDR3 comprises 15 residues. Germline values: CDR1 SGDLS, CDR2 YYNGEE. Trimming left V 3 bases short and J 5 bases short, with 17 bases between. In nucleotides, the CDR3 is TGTGCCAGCAGCGCTGGGGGGGGATTAAGAACTGAAGCTTTCTTT. Its translation: CASSAGGGLRTEAFF.

The genes are TRBV7-3 and TRBJ1-1; 7 positions match TRBD1. Germline V gene lookup returns CDR1 SGHTA and CDR2 FQGTGA. The CDR3 sequence is 15 residues long. V lost 5 bases to trimming and J lost 1 base; unmatched junction nucleotides: 7. CDR3 nucleotide sequence: TGTGCCAGCAGCGCTACAGGGGCACCGAACACTGAAGCTTTCTTT. The encoded protein is CASSATGAPNTEAFF.

V usage is TRBV2 and J usage is TRBJ1-2; 8 bases line up with TRBD1. Losses at the gene ends were 6 bases for V and 8 bases for J; bases not matched to a gene: 20. This CDR3 region has 17 residues. The germline CDR1 and CDR2 sequences are SNHLY and FYNNEI. DNA of the CDR3: TGTGCCAGCAGGGAAAGACAGGGGCTCATTTCGAAGAAAGGCTACACCTTC. Translated, it gives CASRERQGLISKKGYTF.

This clone was picked up one time. DNA for the CDR3: TGTGCCAGCAGCCCCCGAGGGGTGGCGGGGGCCACTGAAGCTTTCTTT. It encodes CASSPRGVAGATEAFF. The gene calls are TRBV9 and TRBJ1-1; D may be TRBD1 (6 bases). The CDR3 spans 16 residues. Germline V gives CDR1 SGDLS, CDR2 YYNGEE. V lost 4 bases and J lost 4, with 20 bases in between.

J is TRBJ1-5 and V is TRBV28, with D unresolved. Germline V gene sequence: CDR1 MDHEN, CDR2 SYDVKM. Trimming shortened V by 7 bases and J by 7 bases, and 11 bases separated the two germline ends. The CDR3 totals 12 residues. The CDR3 DNA sequence: TGTGCCAGCACTAATAATTGGCAGCCCCAGCATTTT. Amino acid sequence: CASTNNWQPQHF.

The chain recombines TRBV2 with TRBJ1-4; maybe TRBD1 (5 bases). Germline loops: CDR1 SNHLY, CDR2 FYNNEI. The CDR3 is made up of 13 amino acids. V lost 7 bases and J lost 3, with 9 bases in between. DNA of the CDR3: TGTGCCAGCAAGCCAGGGTCTAATGAAAAACTGTTTTTT. This translates into CASKPGSNEKLFF.

V is TRBV11-2 and J is TRBJ1-1; 8 nucleotides match TRBD1. The CDR3 has 14 residues. The ends lost 5 bases at V and 5 bases at J; junction bases unmatched: 7. Germline assignment: CDR1 SGHAT and CDR2 FQNNGV. The DNA of the CDR3 is TGTGCCAGCAGCATAACAGGGGGGGGGACTGAAGCTTTCTTT. It specifies CASSITGGGTEAFF. The full variable domain, with the rest looked up from reference TRBV11-2 and TRBJ1-1, is EAGVAQSPRYKIIEKRQSVAFWCNPISGHATLYWYQQILGQGPKLLIQFQNNGVVDDSQLPKDRFSAERLKGVDSTLKIQPAKLEDSAVYLCASSITGGGTEAFFGQGTRLTVV.

The chain carries TRBV19 and TRBJ2-5, with 7 nucleotides matching TRBD1. Trimming took 4 bases from V and 3 from J; bases not matched to a gene: 2. The CDR3 consists of 13 residues. Per the germline V gene, CDR1 is LNHDA and CDR2 is SQIVND (reference sequence). CDR3 protein: CASSNTGEETQYF. The CDR3 coding sequence is TGTGCCAGTAGTAACACAGGGGAAGAGACCCAGTACTTC. Together with reference TRBV19 and TRBJ2-5, the CDR3 gives the full variable domain: DGGITQSPKYLFRKEGQNVTLSCEQNLNHDAMYWYRQDPGQGLRLIYYSQIVNDFQKGDIAEGYSVSREKKESFPLTVTSAQKNPTAFYLCASSNTGEETQYFGPGTRLLVL.

Of note for this clone: This same CDR3 is encoded by further DNA sequences in the sample. The CDR3 sequence is CASSLGTGGNQPQHF. The CDR3, as DNA: TGTGCCAGCAGCCTAGGGACAGGGGGAAATCAGCCCCAGCATTTT. This sequence joins TRBV6-5 and TRBJ1-5, with TRBD1 identical over 11 bases. This CDR3 region has 15 residues. Per germline, CDR1 MNHEY and CDR2 SVGAGI. After removal of 6 bases from V and 4 bases from J, the junction contained 5 bases not matched to a gene.

The rearrangement joins TRBV7-9 to TRBJ2-5; maybe TRBD1 (5 bases). The CDR3 contains 14 residues. CDR1 SEHNR and CDR2 FQNEAQ come from the germline V gene (reference sequence). V gave up 1 base and J gave up 2 bases, with 8 bases separating them. CDR3 DNA sequence: TGTGCCAGCAGCTTAGGACAGAAACAAGAGACCCAGTACTTC. Amino acids: CASSLGQKQETQYF. Full variable domain (outside the CDR3, taken from reference TRBV7-9 and TRBJ2-5): DTGVSQNPRHKITKRGQNVTFRCDPISEHNRLYWYRQTLGQGPEFLTYFQNEAQLEKSRLLSDRFSAERPKGSFSTLEIQRTEQGDSAMYLCASSLGQKQETQYFGPGTRLLVL.

V usage is TRBV5-1 and J usage is TRBJ1-4; TRBD1 aligns across 9 bases. This CDR3 is 16 amino acids long. Germline values: CDR1 SGHRS, CDR2 YFSETQ. J was trimmed by 7 bases and V by 1 base; bases with no gene match: 8. The CDR3 DNA follows: TGCGCCAGCAGCTTGCCTCAGACAGGGGGGAGTGAAAAACTGTTTTTT. Protein product: CASSLPQTGGSEKLFF.

This chain links TRBV4-1 with TRBJ1-1; D is ambiguous. Trimming cost V 4 bases and J 10 bases, with 13 bases left between them. The CDR3 totals 12 residues. Germline V CDR1 and CDR2: MGHRA, YSYEKL. This chain's CDR3 is CASSPTGYGAFF. The CDR3 DNA reads as TGCGCCAGCAGCCCCACCGGTTATGGAGCTTTCTTT.

This chain connects TRBV6-5 to TRBJ2-3; 11 bases line up with TRBD1. Germline trimming cut 0 bases from V and 10 bases from J; bases unmatched to any gene: 6. The CDR3 is 15 amino acids. Germline CDR1 reads MNHEY; CDR2 reads SVGAGI. The CDR3 is CASSYSGQGASAQYF. Here the CDR3 DNA reads TGTGCCAGCAGTTACTCAGGACAGGGGGCTAGTGCGCAGTATTTT.

This clone showed up just a few times. This chain links TRBV27 with TRBJ1-2; D not certain. This CDR3 has 16 amino acids. V lost 6 bases and J lost 6, with 23 bases in between. Germline lookup yields CDR1 MNHEY and CDR2 SMNVEV (reference sequence). Here the CDR3 DNA reads TGTGCCAGCAGACGCGTCTCGGAAGAGGCCGGTAATGGCTACACCTTC. It yields the protein CASRRVSEEAGNGYTF.

The chain is built from TRBV30 and TRBJ2-5, with TRBD1 matching 8 bases. Germline lookup yields CDR1 GTSNPN and CDR2 SVGIG (reference sequence). V dropped 8 bases and J dropped 5; count of bases not matched to a gene: 7. The CDR3 spans 12 residues. CDR3 residues: CALGQAGETQYF. CDR3 bases: TGTGCCCTGGGACAGGCGGGGGAGACCCAGTACTTC.

The V call is TRBV30, the J call TRBJ1-6; 10 bases agree with TRBD1. The germline CDR1 and CDR2 sequences are GTSNPN and SVGIG (reference sequence). The CDR3 runs 15 residues. Germline trimming cut 2 bases from V and 5 bases from J; bases unmatched to any gene: 3. This CDR3 reads CAWSRGTGDNSPLHF. The CDR3 nucleotides read TGTGCCTGGAGTCGAGGGACAGGGGATAATTCACCCCTCCACTTT.

The genes are TRBV2 and TRBJ1-2, with D unclear. The CDR3 length is 14 residues. Looked up from germline, CDR1 is SNHLY and CDR2 is FYNNEI. The V end lost 4 bases, the J end lost 5 bases, and 14 bases lay between the germline ends. The CDR3 bases are TGTGCCAGCAGTGCTTCCGAGGGATCATATGGCTACACCTTC. This encodes CASSASEGSYGYTF.